Sequencing of this T cell receptor beta chain was carried out in a study of T cell responses to AZD1222 COVID-19 vaccine. Trimming took 4 bases from V and 5 from J, leaving 21 bases between them. Germline-derived CDR1 and CDR2 are MNHNS and SASEGT. The CDR3 is 17 residues long. Here immunoSEQ multiplex PCR was the method, and the copy in TCRdb shows in-frame clones only, minus some. The sample consists of 60,000 to 80,000 clones, around 82% of them appearing once. The material sequenced was peripheral blood, taken 28 days after the second AZD1222 dose. This clonotype was sampled from an adult who received the AZD1222 COVID-19 vaccine. V is TRBV6-1 and J is TRBJ2-4; weak D call: TRBD2 (5 bases). CDR3 bases: TGTGCCAGCAGTGTACGAGGGCGCAATAAGTCGCAAAACATTCAGTACTTC. It encodes CASSVRGRNKSQNIQYF.